This T cell receptor beta chain was captured in a study of T cell repertoires in aging, cancer and after chemotherapy. Study information: Over several months to years, re-sampled healthy donor repertoires clearly shared clones. Study-level points and caveats: These repertoire data do not allow conclusions about immunological memory after chemotherapy.

Multiplex touch-down PCR with TRB-A/B primers amplified rearranged V-D-J TRB sequences. TCRdb called the multiplex PCR reads again in MiXCR, with one record for every CDR3 protein. The data contain under 7,500 distinct CDR3 sequences, 35% to 50% of them seen just once; the ten biggest clones take up just under 15%. Germline V lookup: CDR1 MNHEY, CDR2 SVGAGI. CDR3 length: 16 amino acids. The V segment lost 8 bases and the J segment 2 bases; nucleotides outside the gene matches: 14. This clonotype turned up a few times. Its antigen is as yet unknown. Amplification of TCR beta used genomic DNA extracted from peripheral blood.

This TCR was sampled from a human donor in good health. The sequencing sample was made of blood. V gene TRBV6-5 combines with J gene TRBJ2-7, with 8 bases identical to TRBD1. CDR3 in amino acids: CASESRTGSRTYEQYF. CDR3 DNA: TGTGCCAGCGAATCGCGGACAGGGTCAAGGACCTACGAGCAGTACTTC.